The 25 T cell receptor beta chains below were found in one sample sequenced in a study of HIV-infected patients and healthy controls. Alpha and beta constant-region primers primed reverse transcription of around 0.5 ug RNA. Using multiplexing indices, alpha and beta chain libraries were generated apart by chain-specific third strand synthesis. TCRdb ran MiXCR on the 5' RACE reads and lists one entry per CDR3 protein. The sample includes more than 8,500 distinct CDR3 sequences, about 6% of them seen just once. Whole blood was used without fractionation, so all unsorted peripheral T cells were included. Sequencing used blood. The receptor set was obtained from an adult in good health.

This clonotype occurred many times. CDR3 nucleotide sequence: TGTGCCAGCAGTTCGGCGCTAGCGGGAGGTAATGAGCAGTTCTTC. It codes for CASSSALAGGNEQFF. This chain uses TRBV28 with TRBJ2-1, with TRBD2 matching 11 bases. V was pared by 4 bases and J by 7 bases, with 6 bases of the junction left unmatched. Germline V CDR1 and CDR2: MDHEN, SYDVKM. This CDR3 has 15 amino acids.

This clonotype has a count of ten or more. The chain couples TRBV30 to TRBJ2-7; TRBD2 is a possible D gene (6 bases). Deletions cut 4 bases from V and 0 bases from J, with 16 bases between. The CDR3 has 15 residues. Looked up from germline, CDR1 is GTSNPN and CDR2 is SVGIG (reference sequence). The CDR3 nucleotides are TGTGCCTGGACCATCGGACGGGAGAGCTCCTACGAGCAGTACTTC. Protein product: CAWTIGRESSYEQYF.

The chain uses TRBV6-2 or TRBV6-3 and TRBJ1-1; unclear D gene. V was pared by 10 bases and J by 4 bases, with 10 bases between. This CDR3 region has 11 residues. CDR1 is MNHEY, CDR2 SVGEGT, per germline. The CDR3: CATRLGTEAFF. The CDR3 nucleotides are TGTGCCACCAGACTGGGCACTGAAGCTTTCTTT.

By share, this clonotype counts as medium-sized. The chain has TRBV5-1 and TRBJ2-3, with 9 positions matching TRBD2. Looked up from germline, CDR1 is SGHRS and CDR2 is YFSETQ. The CDR3 loop spans 17 amino acids. V shed 4 bases, J shed 0 bases, and the junction held 9 bases outside the gene matches. The CDR3, as DNA: TGCGCCAGCAGCGGGAATCGACTAGCGGCTAGCACAGATACGCAGTATTTT. Protein sequence: CASSGNRLAASTDTQYF.

In this sample, this clonotype is medium-sized (0.01 to 0.1%). The chain links TRBV12-3 or TRBV12-4 to TRBJ1-6; D unresolved. V lost 3 bases and J 10 bases, leaving 13 bases between the germline ends. The CDR3 spans 14 residues. The CDR3 loop reads CASSLVSLSSPLHF. The CDR3 DNA is TGTGCCAGCAGTTTGGTTTCTCTCAGCTCACCCCTCCACTTT.

By share, this clonotype ranks as medium-sized. The genes are TRBV12-3 or TRBV12-4 and TRBJ2-2; tentatively, D is TRBD2 (6 bases). Trimming removed 2 bases from V and 2 bases from J, with 12 bases in between. The CDR3 length is 16 residues. CDR3 in DNA: TGTGCCAGCAGTTTAAGTGGGAGGCCAAACACCGGGGAGCTGTTTTTT. Protein sequence: CASSLSGRPNTGELFF.

This chain links TRBV7-9 with TRBJ1-5; perhaps TRBD1 as D (5 bases). Trimming shortened V by 4 bases and J by 0 bases, and 16 bases separated the two germline ends. CDR1 is SEHNR, CDR2 FQNEAQ, per germline (reference sequence). CDR3 size: 17 residues. The CDR3 protein is CASSSIPGGGSNQPQHF. CDR3 nucleotide sequence: TGTGCCAGCAGCTCCATTCCGGGGGGAGGTAGCAATCAGCCCCAGCATTTT.

This clonotype qualifies as medium-sized (0.01 to 0.1%). This sequence joins TRBV29-1 and TRBJ2-3, with D perhaps matching TRBD1 (6 bases). Germline V lookup: CDR1 SQVTM, CDR2 ANQGSEA. With 8 bases removed from V and 0 bases from J, the gap between germline ends came to 15 bases. The CDR3 has 14 amino acids. The CDR3: CSLVGAPSTDTQYF. The CDR3 nucleotides are TGCAGCCTCGTGGGGGCCCCTAGCACAGATACGCAGTATTTT.

Only a few counts were recorded for this clonotype. The gene calls are TRBV7-9 and TRBJ1-6; D not resolved. Per germline, CDR1 SEHNR and CDR2 FQNEAQ (reference sequence). The CDR3 totals 15 residues. The germline V and J ends were trimmed by 1 base and 5 bases, with 9 bases remaining between them. CDR3 sequence reads: CASSLELTDNSPLHF. The CDR3 bases are TGTGCCAGCAGCTTAGAGTTGACCGATAATTCACCCCTCCACTTT.

By sample fraction, this clonotype is medium-sized. The chain recombines TRBV24-1 with TRBJ1-4, with a possible D match to TRBD1 (6 bases). The V and J ends lost 6 bases and 0 bases respectively, with 13 bases between them. The germline V gene encodes CDR1 KGHDR and CDR2 SFDVKD. This CDR3 spans 16 amino acids. The CDR3 here is CATSRGGDSTNEKLFF. CDR3 bases: TGTGCCACCAGTCGAGGGGGGGACTCAACTAATGAAAAACTGTTTTTT.

This clonotype showed up many times. The chain has TRBV7-6 and TRBJ1-2, with D uncertain. Trimming cost V 1 base and J 5 bases, with 8 bases left between them. Germline V lookup: CDR1 SGHVS, CDR2 FNYEAQ. The CDR3 length is 13 residues. The CDR3 DNA reads as TGTGCCAGCAGCTTAGACGGGAGGTATGGCTACACCTTC. Protein sequence: CASSLDGRYGYTF.

This clonotype is medium-sized (0.01 to 0.1%) by share. The gene calls are TRBV5-1 and TRBJ2-1; no clear D. V was clipped by 3 bases and J by 1 base, with 8 bases between them. Germline CDR1 is SGHRS and CDR2 is YFSETQ. The CDR3 has 14 residues. The DNA for the CDR3 is TGCGCCAGCAGCTCCGAGCATTCCTACAATGAGCAGTTCTTC. Translating gives CASSSEHSYNEQFF.

This clonotype was counted many times. The DNA of the CDR3 is TGCGCCAGCAGCCAAGACTACTTCGGGACTAGCGGGAGGAGGAACACCGGGGAGCTGTTTTTT. Translated: CASSQDYFGTSGRRNTGELFF. The gene calls are TRBV4-1 and TRBJ2-2; 15 bases line up with TRBD2. Germline lookup yields CDR1 MGHRA and CDR2 YSYEKL. V was clipped by 0 bases and J by 1 base; unmatched bases: 9. The CDR3 runs to 21 residues.

This clonotype was seen more than once but under ten times. The rearrangement joins TRBV6-1 to TRBJ2-1; 9 bases map to TRBD1. V was pared by 1 base and J by 6 bases, with 4 bases of the junction left unmatched. The germline V gene encodes CDR1 MNHNS and CDR2 SASEGT. The CDR3 length is 15 residues. In nucleotides, the CDR3 is TGTGCCAGCAGTGAAGGCCCGACAGGGGGCAATGAGCAGTTCTTC. Its translation: CASSEGPTGGNEQFF.

This clonotype was seen repeatedly, ten times or more. The rearrangement uses TRBV4-3 and TRBJ1-1; D may be TRBD1 (5 bases). This CDR3 spans 16 amino acids. Germline CDR1 and CDR2: LGHNA and YSLEER. V was pared by 0 bases and J by 0 bases, with 11 bases between. The CDR3: CASSQEIGQLNTEAFF. The CDR3 DNA reads TGCGCCAGCAGCCAAGAGATAGGACAACTGAACACTGAAGCTTTCTTT.

V and J are TRBV20-1 and TRBJ1-4; D unresolved. The CDR3 has 13 amino acids. Trimming pared 0 bases from V and 8 bases from J, leaving 10 bases between. Germline values: CDR1 DFQATT, CDR2 SNEGSKA (reference sequence). DNA of the CDR3: TGCAGTGCTAGAGATAGTTTGGGAGAAAAACTGTTTTTT. Translation gives CSARDSLGEKLFF.

By proportion, this clonotype is medium-sized. The chain recombines TRBV6-6 with TRBJ2-3; TRBD2 is a possible D gene (5 bases). In germline, CDR1 is MNHNY, CDR2 SVGAGI (reference sequence). The length of the CDR3 is 15 residues. Trimming stripped 6 bases from V and 1 base from J, with 14 bases between. The CDR3 protein is CASSRLSQGTDTQYF. The CDR3 DNA reads TGTGCCAGCAGCCGACTATCCCAAGGCACAGATACGCAGTATTTT.

This clonotype appeared many times. This chain connects TRBV28 to TRBJ2-4; 9 bases map to TRBD1. CDR1 and CDR2 from the germline V gene are MDHEN and SYDVKM. This CDR3 has 17 residues. After removal of 5 bases from V and 6 bases from J, the junction contained 14 bases not matched to a gene. CDR3 nucleotide sequence: TGTGCCAGCAGTCCCGGTCCGGGACAGGGATTTAGAAACATTCAGTACTTC. Translating it yields CASSPGPGQGFRNIQYF.

In this sample, this clonotype is medium-sized. The chain has TRBV10-3 and TRBJ2-1; the match to TRBD1 covers 10 bases. The germline V gene encodes CDR1 ENHRY and CDR2 SYGVKD. J lost 6 bases, V lost 6 bases, and 2 bases had no gene match. The CDR3 spans 13 residues. CDR3 sequence: CAISGTGVNEQFF. The CDR3 DNA follows: TGTGCCATCAGCGGGACAGGGGTCAATGAGCAGTTCTTC.

This clonotype rates as medium-sized (0.01 to 0.1%). The rearrangement links TRBV6-6 to TRBJ1-1; possible D gene TRBD1, 5 bases. CDR3 length: 16 amino acids. Germline values: CDR1 MNHNY, CDR2 SVGAGI (reference sequence). V was shortened by 0 bases and J by 0 bases, with 11 bases between the two germline ends. The CDR3 nucleotides read TGTGCCAGCAGTTACTCGCGACAGACTCTGAACACTGAAGCTTTCTTT. Its translation is CASSYSRQTLNTEAFF.

This clonotype is termed medium-sized. V usage is TRBV7-2 and J usage is TRBJ1-5; possibly TRBD1 for D (6 bases). CDR1 and CDR2 (germline): SGHTA, FQGNSA. V was shortened by 4 bases and J by 7 bases, with 11 bases between the two germline ends. The CDR3 runs to 13 residues. For the CDR3, the DNA is TGTGCCAGCAGCTCCCGGACAGCCCAGCCCCAGCATTTT. Translated, it gives CASSSRTAQPQHF.

Judged by abundance, this clonotype is medium-sized. CDR3 in DNA: TGTGCCTGGAGTGTAACCGGCTACAATGAGCAGTTCTTC. Translation gives CAWSVTGYNEQFF. V usage is TRBV30 and J usage is TRBJ2-1; D unclear. Germline V gene sequence: CDR1 GTSNPN, CDR2 SVGIG (reference sequence). This CDR3 spans 13 amino acids. V was cut by 0 bases and J by 3 bases, with 6 bases left in between.

This clonotype rates as medium-sized. The gene calls are TRBV21-1 and TRBJ2-5; TRBD2, the table's D call, was not compared with the DNA. TRBV21-1 is designated a pseudogene. There are 14 residues in the CDR3. The CDR3 nucleotides are TGTGCCAGCAGCTCACTAGCGGGAGAAGAGACCCAGTACTTC. This codes for CASSSLAGEETQYF.

In DNA form, the CDR3 reads TGTGCCAGTAGTATAGTGGGGACGTATCAGCCCCAGCATTTT. It encodes CASSIVGTYQPQHF. The chain links TRBV19 to TRBJ1-5; tentative D call: TRBD1 (5 bases). V lost 1 base and J lost 5, with 9 bases in between. There are 14 residues in the CDR3. Germline-derived CDR1 and CDR2 are LNHDA and SQIVND (reference sequence).

The chain carries TRBV12-5 and TRBJ2-5, with TRBD2 identical over 8 bases. Germline V gene lookup returns CDR1 LGHNT and CDR2 FRNRAP. The CDR3 is 13 residues long. With V trimmed by 4 bases and J by 2 bases, 0 bases remained unmatched. CDR3 residues: CASGSSGQETQYF. The CDR3 bases are TGTGCTAGTGGTTCTAGCGGGCAAGAGACCCAGTACTTC.